The 2 T cell receptor beta chains given below trace back to one sample, sequenced in a study of siplizumab effects on memory and regulatory T cells. Some clones are missing from TCRdb's copy, which holds only in-frame ones; the method was immunoSEQ multiplex PCR. This table holds some 120,000 clones, about 94% found once. Sequenced: non-Treg CD4+ T cells sorted from blood. These receptors all come from a human donor in good health.

The J gene is TRBJ2-3, the V gene TRBV6-1; D gene unclear. The germline V and J ends were trimmed by 4 bases and 1 base, with 9 bases remaining between them. CDR1 and CDR2 (germline): MNHNS, SASEGT. The CDR3 consists of 14 residues. In nucleotides, the CDR3 is TGTGCCAGCAGTGGACCTTTCCGCACAGATACGCAGTATTTT. Amino acid sequence: CASSGPFRTDTQYF.

V usage is TRBV9 and J usage is TRBJ1-2, with 7 nucleotides matching TRBD1. V was pared by 0 bases and J by 6 bases, with 8 bases of the junction left unmatched. The CDR3 has 15 residues. Germline loops: CDR1 SGDLS, CDR2 YYNGEE. The CDR3, as DNA: TGTGCCAGCAGCGTAGTCGGGCAGGGGGTTAATGGCTACACCTTC. The encoded protein is CASSVVGQGVNGYTF. Combining the CDR3 with reference TRBV9 and TRBJ1-2 gives the whole variable domain DSGVTQTPKHLITATGQRVTLRCSPRSGDLSVYWYQQSLDQGLQFLIQYYNGEERAKGNILERFSAQQFPDLHSELNLSSLELGDSALYFCASSVVGQGVNGYTFGSGTRLTVV.